The 3 T cell receptor beta chains in this list originate from one sample, sequenced in a study of T cell repertoires in cytomegalovirus infection. These receptors' targets are unknown. TCRdb fed the reads into MiXCR, producing one record per CDR3 protein. This sample has 750,000 to 900,000 distinct CDR3 sequences; about 28% occur once, and the top ten carry around 14%. The material sequenced was cultured CD8+ T cells from PBMCs, taken from culture after CMV antigen stimulation. The receptors derive from a human donor in good health (CMV status not recorded). Some clones in this sample may be carry-over from other donors' samples.

This clonotype has only one observation. V gene TRBV29-1 combines with J gene TRBJ2-5, with D unresolved. Germline CDR1 and CDR2: SQVTM and ANQGSEA. Trimming took off 4 bases at V and 3 bases at J, with 12 bases between the two ends. The CDR3 is 13 residues long. Here the CDR3 reads CSVVWGREETQYF. CDR3 bases: TGCAGCGTTGTCTGGGGTAGGGAAGAGACCCAGTACTTC.

The chain couples TRBV27 to TRBJ2-7, with 7 bases lining up with TRBD1. The CDR3 extends over 15 amino acids. V gave up 5 bases and J gave up 3 bases; unmatched junction bases: 10. Germline V gene lookup returns CDR1 MNHEY and CDR2 SMNVEV (reference sequence). This CDR3 is CASSPQAGGLYEQYV. CDR3 bases: TGTGCCAGCAGTCCCCAGGCAGGGGGTCTCTACGAGCAGTACGTC.

This clonotype was counted between two and nine times. V is TRBV7-2 and J is TRBJ1-1; D not resolved. The CDR3 length is 11 residues. Deletions cut 2 bases from V and 7 bases from J, with 5 bases between. Germline CDR1 is SGHTA and CDR2 is FQGNSA. The CDR3 sequence: CASSLRSEAFF. The CDR3 DNA reads as TGTGCCAGCAGCTTACGGAGTGAAGCTTTCTTT.